The clone carrying this T cell receptor beta chain turned up a few times. This sample stems from a study of T cell changes during pregnancy in multiple sclerosis. Data came from immunoSEQ multiplex PCR; TCRdb stores just in-frame clones and leaves some out. The data hold 35,000 to 45,000 clones, with 91% observed a single time. V lost 0 bases and J lost 5, with 16 bases in between. The CDR3 consists of 16 residues. Germline lookup yields CDR1 MNHEY and CDR2 SVGAGI. The sequence was obtained from a female donor in good health, enrolled as a control in a pregnancy study. The V call is TRBV6-5, the J call TRBJ2-5; D is perhaps TRBD1 (6 bases). Sample: CD4+ T cells from peripheral blood mononuclear cells, taken in the second trimester of pregnancy. In DNA form, the CDR3 reads TGTGCCAGCAGTTACTCGAGCAGGGGCTTAGAGGAGACCCAGTACTTC. Translation: CASSYSSRGLEETQYF.